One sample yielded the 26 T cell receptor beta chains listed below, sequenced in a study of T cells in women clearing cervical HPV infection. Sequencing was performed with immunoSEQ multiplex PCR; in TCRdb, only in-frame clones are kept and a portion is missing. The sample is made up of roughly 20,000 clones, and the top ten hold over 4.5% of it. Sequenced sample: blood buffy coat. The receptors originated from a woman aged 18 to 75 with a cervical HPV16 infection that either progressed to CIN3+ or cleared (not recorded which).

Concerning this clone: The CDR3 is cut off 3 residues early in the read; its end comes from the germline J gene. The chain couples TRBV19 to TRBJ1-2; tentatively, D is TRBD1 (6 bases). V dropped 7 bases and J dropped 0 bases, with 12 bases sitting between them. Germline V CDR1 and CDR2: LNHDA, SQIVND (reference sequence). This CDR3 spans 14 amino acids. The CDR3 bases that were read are TGTGCCAGTACCCTAGGACAGTCTAACTATGGC. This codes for CASTLGQSNYG. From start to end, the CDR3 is CASTLGQSNYGYTF.

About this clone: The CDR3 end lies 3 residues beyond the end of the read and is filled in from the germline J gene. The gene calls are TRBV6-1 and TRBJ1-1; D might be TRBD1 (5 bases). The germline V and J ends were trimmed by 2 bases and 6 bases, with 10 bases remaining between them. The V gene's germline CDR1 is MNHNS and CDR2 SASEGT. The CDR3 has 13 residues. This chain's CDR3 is CASSELRVSEAFF. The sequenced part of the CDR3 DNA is TGTGCCAGCAGTGAACTCAGGGTCTCTGAA.

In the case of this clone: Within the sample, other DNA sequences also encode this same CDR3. This CDR3 is CSVGVSGSGNTIYF. CDR3 DNA, as far as it was read: TGCAGCGTCGGGGTCAGCGGCTCTGGAAACACC. This sequence joins TRBV29-1 and TRBJ1-3; D unclear. The CDR3 extends 3 residues past the end of the read, so its final part is completed from the germline J gene. Germline assignment: CDR1 SQVTM and CDR2 ANQGSEA. Deletions cut 6 bases from V and 0 bases from J, with 12 bases between. The CDR3 extends over 14 amino acids.

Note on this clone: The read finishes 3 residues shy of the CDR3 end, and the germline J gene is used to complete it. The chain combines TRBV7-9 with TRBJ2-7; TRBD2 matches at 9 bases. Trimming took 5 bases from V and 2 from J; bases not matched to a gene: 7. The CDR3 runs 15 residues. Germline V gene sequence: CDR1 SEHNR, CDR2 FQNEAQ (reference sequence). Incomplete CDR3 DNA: TGTGCCAGCAGCACTCCGGGCGGGAGGGCCTACGAG. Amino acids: CASSTPGGRAYE. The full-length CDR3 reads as CASSTPGGRAYEQYF. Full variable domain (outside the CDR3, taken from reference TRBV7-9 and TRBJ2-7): DTGVSQNPRHKITKRGQNVTFRCDPISEHNRLYWYRQTLGQGPEFLTYFQNEAQLEKSRLLSDRFSAERPKGSFSTLEIQRTEQGDSAMYLCASSTPGGRAYEQYFGPGTRLTVT.

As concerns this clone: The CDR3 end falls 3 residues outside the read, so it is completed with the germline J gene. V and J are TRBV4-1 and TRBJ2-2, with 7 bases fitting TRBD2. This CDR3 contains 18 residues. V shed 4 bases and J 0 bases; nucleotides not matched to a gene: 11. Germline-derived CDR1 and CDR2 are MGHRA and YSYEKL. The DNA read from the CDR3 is TGCGCCAGCAGCCCCCGGCTGTGGGGGACTACGAACACCGGGGAG. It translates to CASSPRLWGTTNTGE. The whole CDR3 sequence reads CASSPRLWGTTNTGELFF.

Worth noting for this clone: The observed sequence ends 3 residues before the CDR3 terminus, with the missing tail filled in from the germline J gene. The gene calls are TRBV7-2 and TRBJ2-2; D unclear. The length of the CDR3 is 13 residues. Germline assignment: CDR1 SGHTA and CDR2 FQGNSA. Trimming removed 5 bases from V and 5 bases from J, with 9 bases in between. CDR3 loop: CASSPWQTGELFF. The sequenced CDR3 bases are TGTGCCAGCAGCCCCTGGCAGACCGGGGAG. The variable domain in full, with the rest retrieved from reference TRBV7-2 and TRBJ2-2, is GAGVSQSPSNKVTEKGKDVELRCDPISGHTALYWYRQSLGQGLEFLIYFQGNSAPDKSGLPSDRFSAERTGGSVSTLTIQRTQQEDSAVYLCASSPWQTGELFFGEGSRLTVL.

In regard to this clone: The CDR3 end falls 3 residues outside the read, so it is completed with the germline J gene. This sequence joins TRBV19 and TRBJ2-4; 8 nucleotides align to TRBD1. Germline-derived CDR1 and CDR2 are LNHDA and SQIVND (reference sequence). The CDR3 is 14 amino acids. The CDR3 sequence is CASSPRTGPYGQYF. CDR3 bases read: TGTGCCAGTAGTCCCAGGACAGGGCCCTATGGT.

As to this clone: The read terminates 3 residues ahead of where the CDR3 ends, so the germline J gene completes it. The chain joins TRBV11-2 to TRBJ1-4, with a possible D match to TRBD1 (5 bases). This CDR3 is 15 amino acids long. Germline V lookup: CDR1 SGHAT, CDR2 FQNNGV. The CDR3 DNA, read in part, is TGTGCCAGCAGCTTAGACGTCTCTGGGGCCAACGTA. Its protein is CASSLDVSGANV. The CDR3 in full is CASSLDVSGANVLFF.

CDR3 bases read: TGCGCCAGCAGCCAGCAGGGACAGGGCGATAATCAGCCC. As protein: CASSQQGQGDNQP. The entire CDR3 sequence reads CASSQQGQGDNQPQHF. This chain connects TRBV4-1 to TRBJ1-5; 9 bases agree with TRBD1. The sequence runs out 3 residues before the end of the CDR3; the remainder is reconstructed from the germline J gene. The CDR3 runs 16 residues. Germline assignment: CDR1 MGHRA and CDR2 YSYEKL. Germline trimming cut 3 bases from V and 4 bases from J; bases unmatched to any gene: 7.

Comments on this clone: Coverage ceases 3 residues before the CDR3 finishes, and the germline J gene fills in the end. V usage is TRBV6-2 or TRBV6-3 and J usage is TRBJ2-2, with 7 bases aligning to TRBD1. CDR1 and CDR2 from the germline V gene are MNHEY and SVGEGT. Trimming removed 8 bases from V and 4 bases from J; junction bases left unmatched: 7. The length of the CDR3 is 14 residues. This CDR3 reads CASCDRASTGELFF. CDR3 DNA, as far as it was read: TGTGCCAGCTGTGACAGGGCTAGCACCGGGGAG.

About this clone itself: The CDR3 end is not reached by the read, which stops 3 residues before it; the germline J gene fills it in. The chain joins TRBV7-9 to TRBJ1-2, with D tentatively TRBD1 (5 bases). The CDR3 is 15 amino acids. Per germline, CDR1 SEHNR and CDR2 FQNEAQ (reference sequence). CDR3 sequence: CASSLSGANPYDYTF. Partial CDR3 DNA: TGTGCCAGCAGCTTAAGCGGGGCGAACCCCTACGAC.

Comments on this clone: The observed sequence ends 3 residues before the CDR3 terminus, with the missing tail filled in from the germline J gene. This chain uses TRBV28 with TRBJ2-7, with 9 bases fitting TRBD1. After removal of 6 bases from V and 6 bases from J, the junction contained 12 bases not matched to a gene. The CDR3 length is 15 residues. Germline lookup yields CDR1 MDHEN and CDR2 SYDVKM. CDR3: CASSVSDRGRGEQYF. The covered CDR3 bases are TGTGCCAGCAGCGTTTCGGACAGGGGAAGGGGCGAG. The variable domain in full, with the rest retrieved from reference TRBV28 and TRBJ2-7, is DVKVTQSSRYLVKRTGEKVFLECVQDMDHENMFWYRQDPGLGLRLIYFSYDVKMKEKGDIPEGYSVSREKKERFSLILESASTNQTSMYLCASSVSDRGRGEQYFGPGTRLTVT.

The chain's CDR3 is CASSLVLTTDTQYF. CDR3 DNA, as far as it was read: TGTGCCAGCAGCTTGGTGCTAACGACAGATACG. The gene calls are TRBV5-6 and TRBJ2-3; the D is unclear. The read terminates 3 residues before the CDR3 end, so the remaining end is supplied by the germline J gene. The CDR3 length is 14 residues. In germline, CDR1 is SGHDT, CDR2 YYEEEE. The V end was cut by 0 bases, the J end by 3 bases, with 8 bases between.

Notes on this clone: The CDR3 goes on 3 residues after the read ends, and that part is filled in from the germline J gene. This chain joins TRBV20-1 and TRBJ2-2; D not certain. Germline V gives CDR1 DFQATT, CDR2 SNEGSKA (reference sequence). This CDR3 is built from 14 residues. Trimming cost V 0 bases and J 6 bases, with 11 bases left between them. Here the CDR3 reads CSARDPLAPGELFF. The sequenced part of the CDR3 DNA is TGCAGTGCTAGAGATCCCCTGGCTCCCGGGGAG.

Partial CDR3 DNA: TGTGCCAGCAGCCCACGGACAGGCTCTGGAAACACC. Protein: CASSPRTGSGNT. The whole CDR3 sequence is CASSPRTGSGNTIYF. J is TRBJ1-3 and V is TRBV5-4, with TRBD1 matching over 7 bases. The read falls 3 residues short of the CDR3 end, and the missing part is taken from the germline J gene. The CDR3 consists of 15 residues. Germline V gene data show CDR1 as SGHNT and CDR2 as YYREEE (reference sequence). V lost 4 bases to trimming and J lost 0 bases; unmatched junction nucleotides: 4.

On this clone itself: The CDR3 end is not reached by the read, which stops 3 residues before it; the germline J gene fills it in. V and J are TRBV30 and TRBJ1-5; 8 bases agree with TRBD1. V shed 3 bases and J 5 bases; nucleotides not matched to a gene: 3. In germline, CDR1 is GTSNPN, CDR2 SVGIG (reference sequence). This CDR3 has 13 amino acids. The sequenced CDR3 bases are TGTGCCTGGAGCCAGGGGGCAGATCAGCCC. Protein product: CAWSQGADQP. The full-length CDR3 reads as CAWSQGADQPQHF.

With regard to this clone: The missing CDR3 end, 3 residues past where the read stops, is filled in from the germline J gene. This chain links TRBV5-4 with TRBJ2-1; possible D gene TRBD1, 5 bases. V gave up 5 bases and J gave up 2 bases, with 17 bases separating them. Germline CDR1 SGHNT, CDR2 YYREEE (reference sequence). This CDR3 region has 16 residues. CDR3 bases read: TGTGCCAGCAGTAAGCAGGGAATCCCCCCCTACAATGAG. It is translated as CASSKQGIPPYNE. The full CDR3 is CASSKQGIPPYNEQFF.

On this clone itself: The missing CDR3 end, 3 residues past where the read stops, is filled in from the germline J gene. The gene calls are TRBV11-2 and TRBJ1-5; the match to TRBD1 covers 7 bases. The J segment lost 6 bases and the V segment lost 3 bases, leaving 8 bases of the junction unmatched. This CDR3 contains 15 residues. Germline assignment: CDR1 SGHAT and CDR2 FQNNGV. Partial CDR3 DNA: TGTGCCAGCAGCTTCCAGGGGGGCGCGGGTCAGCCC. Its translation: CASSFQGGAGQP. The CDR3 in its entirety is CASSFQGGAGQPQHF.

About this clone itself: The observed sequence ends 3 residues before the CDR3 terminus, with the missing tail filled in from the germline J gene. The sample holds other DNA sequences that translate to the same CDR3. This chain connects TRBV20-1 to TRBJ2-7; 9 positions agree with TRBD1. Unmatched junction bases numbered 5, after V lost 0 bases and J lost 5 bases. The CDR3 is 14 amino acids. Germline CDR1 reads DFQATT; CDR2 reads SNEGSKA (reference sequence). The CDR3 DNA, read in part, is TGCAGTGCTAGAGACGGGACAGGGTCTGACGAG. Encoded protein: CSARDGTGSDE. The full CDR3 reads CSARDGTGSDEQYF.

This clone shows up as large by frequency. The CDR3 spells CASSSTTGRREKLFF. The covered CDR3 bases are TGTGCCAGCAGCTCTACGACAGGGAGGAGGGAAAAA. The chain combines TRBV5-6 with TRBJ1-4, with 7 bases matching TRBD1. The read terminates 3 residues ahead of where the CDR3 ends, so the germline J gene completes it. The germline V gene has CDR1 SGHDT and CDR2 YYEEEE. V trimming: 3 bases; J trimming: 8 bases; junction bases outside the gene matches: 10. The CDR3 runs 15 residues.

The CDR3: CASRGFGVSDTQYF. The sequenced part of the CDR3 DNA is TGTGCCAGCAGGGGTTTCGGGGTATCAGATACG. This chain joins TRBV2 and TRBJ2-3, with a possible D match to TRBD2 (5 bases). Coverage ceases 3 residues before the CDR3 finishes, and the germline J gene fills in the end. The CDR3 consists of 14 residues. Trimming shortened V by 6 bases and J by 4 bases, and 14 bases separated the two germline ends. Germline CDR1 SNHLY, CDR2 FYNNEI.

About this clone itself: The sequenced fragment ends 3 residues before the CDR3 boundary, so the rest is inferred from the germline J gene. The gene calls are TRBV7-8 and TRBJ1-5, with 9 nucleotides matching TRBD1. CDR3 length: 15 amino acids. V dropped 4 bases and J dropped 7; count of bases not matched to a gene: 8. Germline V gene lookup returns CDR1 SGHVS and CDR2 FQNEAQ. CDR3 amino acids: CASSSLQGARQPQHF. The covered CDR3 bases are TGTGCCAGCAGCTCCTTACAGGGGGCAAGGCAGCCC.

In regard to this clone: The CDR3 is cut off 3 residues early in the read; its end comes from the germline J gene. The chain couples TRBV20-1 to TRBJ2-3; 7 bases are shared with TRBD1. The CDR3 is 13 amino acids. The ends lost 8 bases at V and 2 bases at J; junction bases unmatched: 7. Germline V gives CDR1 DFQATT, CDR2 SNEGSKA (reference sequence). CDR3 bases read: TGCAGTCAGGACAGGCCGGTCACAGATACG. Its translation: CSQDRPVTDT. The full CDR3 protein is CSQDRPVTDTQYF.

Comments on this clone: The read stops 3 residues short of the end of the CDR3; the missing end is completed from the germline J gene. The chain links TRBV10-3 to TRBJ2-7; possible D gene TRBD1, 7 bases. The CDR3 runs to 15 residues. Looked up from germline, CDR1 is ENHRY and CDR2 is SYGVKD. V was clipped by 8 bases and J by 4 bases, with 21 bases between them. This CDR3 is CAIANQEGQTYEQYF. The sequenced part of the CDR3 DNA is TGTGCCATCGCTAACCAGGAGGGACAGACATACGAG.

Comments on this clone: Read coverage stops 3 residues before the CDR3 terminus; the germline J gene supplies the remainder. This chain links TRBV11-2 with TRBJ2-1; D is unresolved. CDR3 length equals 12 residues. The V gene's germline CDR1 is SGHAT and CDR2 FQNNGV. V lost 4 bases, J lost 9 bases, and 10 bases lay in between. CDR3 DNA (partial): TGTGCCAGCAGCTGGCGCACGGGTGAG. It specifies CASSWRTGE. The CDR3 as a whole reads CASSWRTGEQFF.

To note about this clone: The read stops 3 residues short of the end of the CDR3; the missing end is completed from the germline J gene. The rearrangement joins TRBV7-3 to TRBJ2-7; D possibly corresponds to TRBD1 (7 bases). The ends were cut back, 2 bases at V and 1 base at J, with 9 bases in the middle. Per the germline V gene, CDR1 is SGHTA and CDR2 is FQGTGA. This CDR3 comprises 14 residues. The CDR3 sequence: CASSLQGGSYEQYF. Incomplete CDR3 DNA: TGTGCCAGCAGCTTACAGGGGGGTTCCTACGAG. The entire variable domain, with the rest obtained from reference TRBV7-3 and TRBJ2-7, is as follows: GAGVSQTPSNKVTEKGKYVELRCDPISGHTALYWYRQSLGQGPEFLIYFQGTGAADDSGLPNDRFFAVRPEGSVSTLKIQRTERGDSAVYLCASSLQGGSYEQYFGPGTRLTVT.